This TCR beta chain appears in the sequencing data of a study of blood T cell repertoires in COVID-19. TCRdb's copy holds only in-frame clones and misses some; the assay was immunoSEQ multiplex PCR. The table lists 90,000 to 110,000 clones, approximately 80% of them singletons. This clonotype was obtained from an elderly woman with active or convalescent COVID-19. The specimen sequenced was peripheral blood.

The CDR3 DNA follows: TGTGCCAGCAGCTTAGTAGCAGCGGGACTCACCGGGGAGCTGTTTTTT. This codes for CASSLVAAGLTGELFF. The chain carries TRBV7-6 and TRBJ2-2; the match to TRBD2 covers 7 bases. Germline V gene lookup returns CDR1 SGHVS and CDR2 FNYEAQ. V lost 1 base, J lost 4 bases, and 6 bases stayed unmatched. The CDR3 has 16 amino acids.